This TCR beta chain was recovered during a study of blood T cell repertoires in COVID-19. Looking at the study overall: There were acute and convalescent COVID-19 samples, and they came from the United States, Italy and Spain.

Per the germline V gene, CDR1 is SNHLY and CDR2 is FYNNEI. With 3 bases clipped from V and 8 bases from J, the junction kept 4 bases outside the gene matches. The CDR3 contains 13 residues. Libraries were prepared by immunoSEQ multiplex PCR; TCRdb keeps only in-frame clonotypes and omits some of them. Of over 120,000 clones listed, approximately 87% are singletons. The source of this sequence is a human donor in a cohort sampled during active COVID-19. Sequencing was performed on peripheral blood. J is TRBJ2-4 and V is TRBV2; the match to TRBD1 covers 7 bases. The CDR3 sequence is CASSDRGLDIQYF. CDR3 coding DNA: TGTGCCAGCAGTGACAGGGGGTTGGACATTCAGTACTTC.